These 26 T cell receptor beta chains share one sample of origin, sequenced in a study of T cell responses to AZD1222 COVID-19 vaccine. Here immunoSEQ multiplex PCR was the method, and the copy in TCRdb shows in-frame clones only, minus some. There are 140,000 to 150,000 clones in the sample; under 95% occur only once, and around 5.2% lies in the top ten. The sequencing here drew on peripheral blood, taken on day 0 of AZD1222 vaccination. These receptors came from an adult in good health.

The chain uses TRBV4-1 and TRBJ2-1, with 9 bases fitting TRBD2. The CDR3 spans 17 residues. The V segment lost 3 bases and the J segment 9 bases; nucleotides outside the gene matches: 15. Looked up from germline, CDR1 is MGHRA and CDR2 is YSYEKL. The CDR3 DNA reads TGCGCCAGCAGCCAGGGATATAGCGGGAGTAGGATGGGTGAGCAGTTCTTC. Amino acid sequence: CASSQGYSGSRMGEQFF.

The chain combines TRBV2 with TRBJ1-1; TRBD1 is a possible D gene (5 bases). The CDR3 totals 13 residues. Trimming left V 1 base short and J 6 bases short, with 9 bases between. Germline V gives CDR1 SNHLY, CDR2 FYNNEI. The CDR3 here is CASSEGRAAEAFF. The DNA for the CDR3 is TGTGCCAGCAGTGAAGGCAGGGCAGCTGAAGCTTTCTTT.

This chain connects TRBV5-1 to TRBJ2-7, with D possibly being TRBD1 or TRBD2 (5 bases each). Germline V gene sequence: CDR1 SGHRS, CDR2 YFSETQ. V gave up 7 bases and J gave up 6 bases, with 14 bases separating them. The CDR3 is made up of 12 amino acids. CDR3: CASSLRGLEQYF. CDR3 in DNA: TGCGCCAGCTCTCTCCGGGGCCTCGAGCAGTACTTC.

The chain employs TRBV19 and TRBJ1-5, with 8 nucleotides matching TRBD1. Unmatched junction bases numbered 15, after V lost 7 bases and J lost 7 bases. CDR3 length: 16 residues. The germline CDR1 and CDR2 sequences are LNHDA and SQIVND (reference sequence). In DNA, the CDR3 is TGTGCCAGTACGAACTATCGGACAGGGCTGAGGCAGCCCCAGCATTTT. Translating it yields CASTNYRTGLRQPQHF.

J is TRBJ2-3 and V is TRBV28, with D unresolved. Germline V gene lookup returns CDR1 MDHEN and CDR2 SYDVKM. Trimming took off 8 bases at V and 8 bases at J, with 14 bases between the two ends. This CDR3 has 12 amino acids. DNA of the CDR3: TGTGCCAGCGGCGAGACTTGGAGTACGCAGTATTTT. This codes for CASGETWSTQYF.

This clone was detected a few times. V is TRBV5-1 and J is TRBJ2-5; D assignment may be TRBD1 or TRBD2 (5 bases each). The CDR3 contains 14 residues. Trimming took off 2 bases at V and 2 bases at J, with 10 bases between the two ends. Germline V gene lookup returns CDR1 SGHRS and CDR2 YFSETQ. CDR3 coding DNA: TGCGCCAGCAGCTTCGGGACCGTACAAGAGACCCAGTACTTC. This translates into CASSFGTVQETQYF.

The rearrangement links TRBV10-3 to TRBJ1-1; a weak D match, TRBD1 (5 bases). Germline V CDR1 and CDR2: ENHRY, SYGVKD. V gave up 0 bases and J gave up 8 bases, with 10 bases separating them. The CDR3 loop spans 13 amino acids. The CDR3 bases are TGTGCCATCAGTGAGTCGAGCAGGGAGGAAGCTTTCTTT. This codes for CAISESSREEAFF.

The chain recombines TRBV7-8 with TRBJ2-2; D remains unclear. From germline, CDR1 is SGHVS and CDR2 FQNEAQ. This CDR3 has 12 residues. Trimming shortened V by 4 bases and J by 3 bases, and 3 bases separated the two germline ends. CDR3 in amino acids: CASSSDTGELFF. For the CDR3, the DNA is TGTGCCAGCAGCTCGGACACCGGGGAGCTGTTTTTT.

This clone was seen only once. This rearrangement joins TRBV19 to TRBJ2-1, with unresolved D. Germline CDR1 is LNHDA and CDR2 is SQIVND (reference sequence). The V end was cut by 9 bases, the J end by 3 bases, with 15 bases between. The length of the CDR3 is 14 residues. This CDR3 is CASTRPGRYNEQFF. For the CDR3, the DNA is TGTGCCAGCACCCGCCCCGGACGCTACAATGAGCAGTTCTTC.

The chain employs TRBV4-1 and TRBJ1-1; tentative D call: TRBD1 (5 bases). This CDR3 comprises 14 residues. CDR1 is MGHRA and CDR2 is YSYEKL in the germline V gene. Trimming took off 4 bases at V and 2 bases at J, with 11 bases between the two ends. The CDR3 reads CASSPGDYNTEAFF. For the CDR3, the DNA is TGCGCCAGCAGCCCCGGGGACTACAACACTGAAGCTTTCTTT.

V and J are TRBV6-5 and TRBJ1-2; TRBD1 matches 7 bases. Trimming took 4 bases from V and 6 from J; bases not matched to a gene: 8. This CDR3 has 14 amino acids. Germline V gene data show CDR1 as MNHEY and CDR2 as SVGAGI. Written as DNA, the CDR3 is TGTGCCAGCAGTTCGTCAGGGGGTAAGGATGGCTACACCTTC. Translating it yields CASSSSGGKDGYTF.

In its sample, this clone was seen a few times. The chain carries TRBV27 and TRBJ2-7; D perhaps matches TRBD2 (6 bases). The germline gives CDR1 MNHEY, CDR2 SMNVEV (reference sequence). The length of the CDR3 is 11 residues. V was cut by 8 bases and J by 6 bases, with 11 bases left in between. The CDR3 reads CASSEGFEQYF. CDR3 DNA: TGTGCCAGCTCGGAGGGTTTCGAGCAGTACTTC.

J is TRBJ1-1 and V is TRBV27; TRBD1 matches 8 bases. Germline CDR1 is MNHEY and CDR2 is SMNVEV (reference sequence). V lost 7 bases, J lost 1 base, and 5 bases stayed unmatched. The CDR3 consists of 14 residues. CDR3 DNA: TGTGCCAGCACCTCAGGGGGCGGGAACACTGAAGCTTTCTTT. Its protein is CASTSGGGNTEAFF.

The chain couples TRBV4-1 to TRBJ1-4; D is unclear. Germline assignment: CDR1 MGHRA and CDR2 YSYEKL. V was shortened by 4 bases and J by 7 bases, with 10 bases between the two germline ends. This CDR3 is 13 amino acids long. This chain's CDR3 is CASSLRMGEKLFF. DNA of the CDR3: TGCGCCAGCAGCCTGAGAATGGGTGAAAAACTGTTTTTT.

V usage is TRBV9 and J usage is TRBJ2-3; TRBD1 might be the D (5 bases). Germline CDR1 SGDLS, CDR2 YYNGEE. Trimming removed 0 bases at V and 6 bases at J, with 17 bases between. This CDR3 is built from 16 residues. The CDR3 sequence: CASSVVVKGARDTQYF. In DNA, the CDR3 is TGTGCCAGCAGCGTAGTGGTTAAAGGGGCCCGCGATACGCAGTATTTT.

The genes are TRBV6-5 and TRBJ2-7; 12 bases are a match to TRBD2. The trim removed 10 bases at V and 0 bases at J, leaving 4 bases unmatched. The CDR3 runs 14 residues. Germline CDR1 is MNHEY and CDR2 is SVGAGI. In DNA, the CDR3 is TGTGCCACCCTAGCGGGAGGGCCCTCCTACGAGCAGTACTTC. It encodes CATLAGGPSYEQYF.

The rearrangement uses TRBV7-6 and TRBJ1-2; TRBD1 matches 7 bases. V lost 5 bases to trimming and J lost 2 bases; unmatched junction nucleotides: 11. The CDR3 runs to 16 residues. CDR1 SGHVS and CDR2 FNYEAQ come from the germline V gene. This CDR3 is CASSLGTADLNYGYTF. The CDR3 nucleotides are TGTGCCAGCAGCCTCGGGACAGCTGACCTCAACTATGGCTACACCTTC.

The rearrangement uses TRBV7-6 and TRBJ2-7; TRBD2 is a possible D gene (6 bases). This CDR3 has 13 residues. Trimming shortened V by 4 bases and J by 7 bases, and 14 bases separated the two germline ends. CDR1 is SGHVS, CDR2 FNYEAQ, per germline. The CDR3 nucleotides read TGTGCCAGCAGCTCACCCGGGGGATGGGAGCAGTACTTC. It specifies CASSSPGGWEQYF.

J is TRBJ2-7 and V is TRBV5-4; D ambiguous. The CDR3 spans 14 residues. Trimming cost V 1 base and J 5 bases, with 13 bases left between them. Germline values: CDR1 SGHNT, CDR2 YYREEE (reference sequence). CDR3 loop: CASSLTGQGHEQYF. CDR3 sequence (DNA): TGTGCCAGCAGCTTGACCGGGCAAGGCCACGAGCAGTACTTC.

A single count supports this clone. The chain employs TRBV1 and TRBJ1-3. TRBV1 is flagged as a pseudogene. The CDR3 extends over 19 amino acids. The CDR3 DNA reads TGCACCAGCAGCCAATCAGACTCCGTGAACGGCCTCTCTGGAAACACCATATATTTT. Translating it yields CTSSQSDSVNGLSGNTIYF.

This sequence joins TRBV27 and TRBJ2-7, with a possible D match to TRBD1 (6 bases). The CDR3 extends over 15 amino acids. Trimming stripped 6 bases from V and 2 bases from J, with 17 bases between. The germline V gene encodes CDR1 MNHEY and CDR2 SMNVEV (reference sequence). CDR3: CASRLFNRVPYEQYF. The CDR3 DNA is TGTGCCAGCAGGCTATTTAACAGGGTCCCCTACGAGCAGTACTTC.

With regard to this clone: Mismatch with germline at one junction end may stem from a read error. V is TRBV5-1 and J is TRBJ2-1, with D unresolved. The CDR3 is made up of 15 amino acids. CDR1 and CDR2 (germline): SGHRS, YFSETQ. The CDR3, as DNA: TGCGCCAGCAGCTTGTCAAAGGGTTCCTCCAATGAGCAGTTCTTC. It codes for CASSLSKGSSNEQFF.

This chain joins TRBV2 and TRBJ2-1; a possible D gene is TRBD1 (5 bases). Trimming took 7 bases from V and 0 from J, leaving 10 bases between them. In germline, CDR1 is SNHLY, CDR2 FYNNEI. The CDR3 spans 14 residues. In DNA, the CDR3 is TGTGCCAGCACAGGGTCTAGCTCCTACAATGAGCAGTTCTTC. Translated, it gives CASTGSSSYNEQFF.

This clone appeared a few times. The rearrangement links TRBV19 to TRBJ2-2, with TRBD1 matching 7 bases. The CDR3 covers 13 residues. The germline V gene encodes CDR1 LNHDA and CDR2 SQIVND (reference sequence). The junction had 6 bases not matched to a gene; V was cut back by 8 bases and J by 6 bases. The CDR3 reads CASDRDEAGELFF. The CDR3, as DNA: TGTGCCAGTGACAGGGATGAAGCCGGGGAGCTGTTTTTT.

V usage is TRBV3-1 (or the pseudogene TRBV3-2) and J usage is TRBJ1-2; D not certain. The CDR3 contains 18 residues. Per the germline V gene, CDR1 is LGHDT and CDR2 is YNNKEL (reference sequence). The germline V and J ends were trimmed by 3 bases and 4 bases, with 24 bases remaining between them. The CDR3 nucleotides are TGTGCCAGCAGCCACCCTAACCCGGGCTCCTCTTGGGGCTATGGCTACACCTTC. Translation: CASSHPNPGSSWGYGYTF.

CDR3 DNA: TGTGCCAGCAGCGCCCCTAGCACAGATACGCAGTATTTT. It yields the protein CASSAPSTDTQYF. The chain has TRBV28 and TRBJ2-3; D gene uncertain. The germline gives CDR1 MDHEN, CDR2 SYDVKM. The CDR3 contains 13 residues. Between the trimmed V and J ends, which lost 6 bases and 0 bases, there was a span of 7 bases.